What follows are 10 T cell receptor beta chains derived from one specimen sequenced in a study of cytomegalovirus exposure and HLA in healthy donors. PCR employed 60 Vbeta and 13 Jbeta primers. Assay: immunoSEQ multiplex PCR; the TCRdb copy retains only in-frame clones and omits some. The sample totals about 130,000 clones; its top ten clones hold more than 1.5%. The source material was PBMCs. Receptors were obtained from a woman between 40 and 55 years old in good health and CMV-seropositive.

The CDR3 sequence is CASSPRPPGGPGELFF. CDR3 coding DNA: TGTGCCAGCAGCCCAAGGCCCCCCGGGGGGCCCGGGGAGCTGTTTTTT. The genes are TRBV7-2 and TRBJ2-2; D perhaps matches TRBD2 (7 bases). Between the trimmed V and J ends, which lost 5 bases and 6 bases, there was a span of 19 bases. Germline values: CDR1 SGHTA, CDR2 FQGNSA. CDR3 length: 16 residues.

This sequence joins TRBV9 and TRBJ2-5; 9 bases fit TRBD2. From germline, CDR1 is SGDLS and CDR2 YYNGEE. The CDR3 covers 15 residues. After removal of 5 bases from V and 2 bases from J, the junction contained 7 bases not matched to a gene. The CDR3 nucleotides are TGTGCCAGCAGTTCCCCAGCGGGAGGTCAAGAGACCCAGTACTTC. Amino acid sequence: CASSSPAGGQETQYF.

The V and J genes are TRBV7-9 and TRBJ2-1; 15 bases align to TRBD2. V was clipped by 5 bases and J by 4 bases; unmatched bases: 9. CDR3 size: 18 residues. Germline V gene data show CDR1 as SEHNR and CDR2 as FQNEAQ (reference sequence). CDR3 sequence: CASSKGTSGRRPYNEQFF. CDR3 coding DNA: TGTGCCAGCAGCAAAGGGACTAGCGGGAGGCGACCTTACAATGAGCAGTTCTTC.

The chain links TRBV9 to TRBJ2-7, with a weak D call TRBD2 (5 bases). V dropped 2 bases and J dropped 2 bases, with 11 bases sitting between them. CDR1 SGDLS and CDR2 YYNGEE come from the germline V gene. The CDR3 is 14 residues long. The CDR3 loop is CASSVKGDPYEQYF. The CDR3 DNA reads TGTGCCAGCAGCGTGAAGGGAGATCCCTACGAGCAGTACTTC.

The chain links TRBV6-1 to TRBJ1-1, with 9 bases that match TRBD1. With 2 bases clipped from V and 8 bases from J, the junction kept 3 bases outside the gene matches. Germline values: CDR1 MNHNS, CDR2 SASEGT. There are 13 residues in the CDR3. DNA of the CDR3: TGTGCCAGCAGTGAAAACAGGGGGCAAGAAGCTTTCTTT. Its translation: CASSENRGQEAFF.

This rearrangement joins TRBV13 to TRBJ2-7; 8 bases match TRBD2. Trimming removed 4 bases from V and 5 bases from J; junction bases left unmatched: 10. The V gene's germline CDR1 is PRHDT and CDR2 FYEKMQ (reference sequence). This CDR3 is built from 15 residues. DNA for the CDR3: TGTGCCAGCAGCTCCGGCCGGCGGGAGGCCCACGAGCAGTACTTC. Residues: CASSSGRREAHEQYF.

This chain connects TRBV5-4 to TRBJ2-6; 9 bases map to TRBD1. J was trimmed by 0 bases and V by 1 base; bases with no gene match: 5. The CDR3 is made up of 18 amino acids. Germline CDR1 SGHNT, CDR2 YYREEE (reference sequence). This CDR3 is CASSLIGQGYSGANVLTF. Written as DNA, the CDR3 is TGTGCCAGCAGCTTGATAGGACAGGGGTACTCTGGGGCCAACGTCCTGACTTTC.

The rearrangement joins TRBV7-9 to TRBJ2-3, with 7 bases fitting TRBD1. The germline V gene encodes CDR1 SEHNR and CDR2 FQNEAQ (reference sequence). V was clipped by 5 bases and J by 5 bases; unmatched bases: 16. The CDR3 contains 17 residues. CDR3 coding DNA: TGTGCCAGCAGCCGCCCCCTATTGACAGGGTGGCAAGATACGCAGTATTTT. Its protein is CASSRPLLTGWQDTQYF.

The gene calls are TRBV28 and TRBJ2-7; D might be TRBD1 (6 bases). Trimming took 8 bases from V and 0 from J, leaving 14 bases between them. The CDR3 has 14 amino acids. Germline lookup yields CDR1 MDHEN and CDR2 SYDVKM. Here the CDR3 DNA reads TGTGCCAGCCATACAGCAGGGGACTCCTACGAGCAGTACTTC. Encoded protein: CASHTAGDSYEQYF.

The chain combines TRBV10-3 with TRBJ1-1; a weak D match, TRBD1 (6 bases). CDR1 is ENHRY and CDR2 is SYGVKD in the germline V gene. With 0 bases removed from V and 1 base from J, the gap between germline ends came to 9 bases. This CDR3 is built from 15 residues. This chain's CDR3 is CAISESGQTNTEAFF. The CDR3, as DNA: TGTGCCATCAGTGAGTCAGGACAGACGAACACTGAAGCTTTCTTT.